This T cell receptor beta chain comes out of a study of cytomegalovirus exposure and HLA in healthy donors. Study outcomes and limitations: According to an earlier analysis, most TCR beta V segments yielded productive rearrangements about 87% or about 30% of the time. In vitro work confirmed that three CMV-associated chains recognize CMV antigens.

The CDR3 is 16 amino acids. Germline V gene data show CDR1 as SGHRS and CDR2 as YFSETQ. J was trimmed by 7 bases and V by 1 base; bases with no gene match: 9. For this clone: Its target is not known.

In the PCR, 60 Vbeta and 13 Jbeta primers were used. Generated by immunoSEQ multiplex PCR, the TCRdb table keeps only in-frame clones and is missing some. This sample contains tens of thousands of clones. The receptor was derived from a middle-aged woman in good health and CMV-seropositive. The source material was PBMCs. The chain employs TRBV5-1 and TRBJ1-2; 11 nucleotides agree with TRBD1. The CDR3 spells CASSLLGTGGGSGYTF. The DNA of the CDR3 is TGCGCCAGCAGCTTGCTCGGGACAGGGGGAGGTAGTGGCTACACCTTC. The variable domain in full, completed from reference TRBV5-1 and TRBJ1-2, reads KAGVTQTPRYLIKTRGQQVTLSCSPISGHRSVSWYQQTPGQGLQFLFEYFSETQRNKGNFPGRFSGRQFSNSRSEMNVSTLELGDSALYLCASSLLGTGGGSGYTFGSGTRLTVV.